The subject of this entry is one T cell receptor beta chain. The antigen is unknown. A read error may be the cause here, since a much bigger clone is one base away. After removal of 8 bases from V and 1 base from J, the junction contained 2 bases not matched to a gene. The CDR3 consists of 13 residues. The sample belongs to a study of T cells in Graves' hyperthyroidism and ophthalmopathy. The study, taken as a whole, reports: Using 13 V-J features, a model discriminated ophthalmopathy from stable hyperthyroidism. The model foresaw ophthalmopathy a median around 6 months prior to onset.

Authors of the study amplified TCR beta CDR3 regions from RNA transcripts. First-round RT-PCR of the TCR CDR3 relied on the HTBI primer set. One entry per CDR3 protein results from TCRdb running MiXCR on the multiplex PCR reads. The sample consists of fewer than 400,000 distinct CDR3 sequences, roughly 25% of them appearing once. The diagnoses drew upon clinical symptoms, serum thyroxine and TRAb, thyroid ultrasound and orbital computed tomography. The material sequenced was blood. The sequence was collected from a man between 50 and 59 years old with Graves' hyperthyroidism. V gene TRBV12-3 or TRBV12-4 combines with J gene TRBJ2-5; 9 bases are shared with TRBD1. CDR3 DNA: TGTGCCAGCGTGGGACAGGGCCAAGAGACCCAGTACTTC. Encoded protein: CASVGQGQETQYF.